These 26 T cell receptor beta chains were all obtained from the same sample, sequenced in a study of vaccination and CD4 T cells after COVID-19. Their antigens are not known. Scientists ran DNA taken from cultured CD4+ T cells through the Oncomine TCR Beta short-read assay for sequencing. MiXCR, run by TCRdb on the PCR reads, gives a single entry per CDR3 protein. Of 13,000 or so distinct CDR3 sequences listed, around 50% are singletons. Documented treatment: roughly ten-day PBMC culture with coronavirus spike peptide pools or control peptides (ViraFEST assay). Sequenced here: cultured CD4+ T cells from blood, sampled after SARS-CoV-2 vaccination. Every receptor here comes from a human donor with COVID-19.

The V call is TRBV28, the J call TRBJ1-1, with D possibly matching TRBD1 (5 bases). Looked up from germline, CDR1 is MDHEN and CDR2 is SYDVKM. This CDR3 contains 12 residues. Trimming stripped 3 bases from V and 4 bases from J, with 6 bases between. The CDR3 sequence: CASSLRGTEAFF. CDR3 in DNA: TGTGCCAGCAGTTTGAGGGGCACTGAAGCTTTCTTT.

The J gene is TRBJ1-2, the V gene TRBV20-1, with no clear D. Germline lookup yields CDR1 DFQATT and CDR2 SNEGSKA (reference sequence). The V end was cut by 7 bases, the J end by 2 bases, with 8 bases between. This CDR3 contains 11 residues. Here the CDR3 reads CSEWENYGYTF. DNA of the CDR3: TGCAGTGAGTGGGAGAACTATGGCTACACCTTC.

The gene calls are TRBV20-1 and TRBJ1-1; no reliable D call. The CDR3 is 12 amino acids. Germline V lookup: CDR1 DFQATT, CDR2 SNEGSKA (reference sequence). Trimming shortened V by 2 bases and J by 8 bases, and 12 bases separated the two germline ends. The CDR3 loop is CSARRKGAEAFF. Written as DNA, the CDR3 is TGCAGTGCTAGAAGGAAGGGAGCCGAAGCTTTCTTT.

The rearrangement uses TRBV6-5 and TRBJ2-7; 8 bases agree with TRBD1. CDR1 is MNHEY, CDR2 SVGAGI, per germline. CDR3 length: 15 amino acids. J gave up 4 bases and V 2 bases, and 7 bases lay outside the gene matches. The CDR3 nucleotides are TGTGCCAGCAGTTACGATGGGACAGGACGTTACGAGCAGTACTTC. Residues: CASSYDGTGRYEQYF.

V is TRBV6-1 and J is TRBJ2-5, with 8 bases fitting TRBD1. Germline V lookup: CDR1 MNHNS, CDR2 SASEGT. The V gene end was trimmed by 6 bases and the J gene end by 4 bases; junction bases not matched to a gene: 7. CDR3 length equals 14 residues. Here the CDR3 reads CASRTPGGLETQYF. The CDR3, as DNA: TGTGCCAGCAGAACCCCAGGGGGCCTAGAGACCCAGTACTTC.

Only a few counts were recorded for this clonotype. The V and J genes are TRBV11-2 and TRBJ2-5; either TRBD1 or TRBD2 may supply D (6 bases each). CDR1 and CDR2 from the germline V gene are SGHAT and FQNNGV. V was clipped by 6 bases and J by 1 base, with 15 bases between them. The CDR3 covers 15 residues. This chain's CDR3 is CASSLIGGIQETQYF. In DNA, the CDR3 is TGTGCCAGCAGTTTGATAGGGGGGATCCAAGAGACCCAGTACTTC. Full variable domain (rest looked up from reference TRBV11-2 and TRBJ2-5): EAGVAQSPRYKIIEKRQSVAFWCNPISGHATLYWYQQILGQGPKLLIQFQNNGVVDDSQLPKDRFSAERLKGVDSTLKIQPAKLEDSAVYLCASSLIGGIQETQYFGPGTRLLVL.

The sample holds a few counts of this clonotype. V usage is TRBV20-1 and J usage is TRBJ2-5; D may be TRBD2 (6 bases). CDR1 is DFQATT and CDR2 is SNEGSKA in the germline V gene (reference sequence). The ends were cut back, 0 bases at V and 1 base at J, with 12 bases in the middle. The CDR3 spans 15 residues. As DNA, the CDR3 is TGCAGTGCTAGAGATCGTTTCGGGGGCCAAGAGACCCAGTACTTC. This translates into CSARDRFGGQETQYF.

The V and J genes are TRBV27 and TRBJ2-7; 8 nucleotides agree with TRBD2. CDR3 length: 15 amino acids. Germline trimming cut 1 base from V and 4 bases from J; bases unmatched to any gene: 6. Germline assignment: CDR1 MNHEY and CDR2 SMNVEV (reference sequence). CDR3 in DNA: TGTGCCAGCAGTTTATATGGACTAGCTTCATACGAGCAGTACTTC. As protein: CASSLYGLASYEQYF.

This sequence joins TRBV7-2 and TRBJ2-7, with TRBD2 as a possible D gene (5 bases). Germline V lookup: CDR1 SGHTA, CDR2 FQGNSA. The CDR3 runs to 12 residues. Trimming stripped 5 bases from V and 2 bases from J, with 7 bases between. The CDR3: CASSPGAYEQYF. The CDR3 DNA follows: TGTGCCAGCAGCCCCGGGGCCTACGAGCAGTACTTC. Complete variable domain (other parts from reference TRBV7-2 and TRBJ2-7): GAGVSQSPSNKVTEKGKDVELRCDPISGHTALYWYRQSLGQGLEFLIYFQGNSAPDKSGLPSDRFSAERTGGSVSTLTIQRTQQEDSAVYLCASSPGAYEQYFGPGTRLTVT.

This clonotype appeared a few times. This rearrangement joins TRBV27 to TRBJ2-7; D is ambiguous. The V end was cut by 8 bases, the J end by 9 bases, with 14 bases between. Looked up from germline, CDR1 is MNHEY and CDR2 is SMNVEV (reference sequence). The CDR3 totals 11 residues. CDR3 sequence reads: CASSLHPRQYF. CDR3 in DNA: TGTGCCAGCTCCCTCCACCCTCGGCAGTACTTC.

The chain recombines TRBV7-6 with TRBJ1-3; D is unclear. From germline, CDR1 is SGHVS and CDR2 FNYEAQ. The ends were cut back, 5 bases at V and 0 bases at J, with 11 bases in the middle. The CDR3 length is 15 residues. This CDR3 reads CASSPDNRSGNTIYF. In DNA, the CDR3 is TGTGCCAGCAGCCCAGACAACCGCTCTGGAAACACCATATATTTT.

This chain connects TRBV12-3 or TRBV12-4 to TRBJ2-5; the D gene is possibly TRBD1 (6 bases). Trimming shortened V by 5 bases and J by 5 bases, and 12 bases separated the two germline ends. The CDR3 is 13 residues long. The CDR3 loop is CASSVRGRETQYF. DNA for the CDR3: TGTGCCAGCAGTGTCAGGGGAAGGGAGACCCAGTACTTC.

This clonotype is large by share. The V gene is TRBV7-2, the J gene TRBJ2-7; D not resolved. Germline V gene data show CDR1 as SGHTA and CDR2 as FQGNSA. V shed 3 bases and J shed 0 bases, with 9 bases lying between them. CDR3 length: 14 residues. CDR3 region: CASSFGSSSYEQYF. Written as DNA, the CDR3 is TGTGCCAGCAGCTTCGGCAGTAGCTCCTACGAGCAGTACTTC.

This clonotype was found a few times. V usage is TRBV6-4 and J usage is TRBJ1-5; no definite D call. CDR3 length equals 15 residues. The germline V and J ends were trimmed by 3 bases and 0 bases, with 9 bases remaining between them. Per the germline V gene, CDR1 is MRHNA and CDR2 is SNTAGT. The chain's CDR3 is CASSEGGVSNQPQHF. Here the CDR3 DNA reads TGTGCCAGCAGTGAAGGTGGAGTTAGCAATCAGCCCCAGCATTTT.

V is TRBV28 and J is TRBJ1-2, with D hard to call. Trimming left V 1 base short and J 1 base short, with 7 bases between. This CDR3 is built from 14 residues. Germline assignment: CDR1 MDHEN and CDR2 SYDVKM. The CDR3 here is CASSLYPDNYGYTF. CDR3 bases: TGTGCCAGCAGTTTATATCCGGATAACTATGGCTACACCTTC.

The V gene is TRBV6-1, the J gene TRBJ2-7; D not resolved. The CDR3 is 13 residues long. CDR1 is MNHNS, CDR2 SASEGT, per germline. V was cut by 6 bases and J by 1 base, with 10 bases left in between. CDR3 amino acids: CASSQATSYEQYF. CDR3 bases: TGTGCCAGCAGCCAGGCTACGTCCTACGAGCAGTACTTC.

This clonotype has only a few counts. The rearrangement uses TRBV6-1 and TRBJ1-5; D is uncertain. In germline, CDR1 is MNHNS, CDR2 SASEGT. V shed 0 bases and J shed 5 bases, with 11 bases lying between them. CDR3 size: 15 residues. The CDR3: CASSEALGWDQPQHF. The CDR3 DNA reads TGTGCCAGCAGTGAAGCGCTCGGTTGGGATCAGCCCCAGCATTTT.

The chain is built from TRBV19 and TRBJ2-7, with D maybe TRBD2 (5 bases). Germline V gives CDR1 LNHDA, CDR2 SQIVND (reference sequence). V lost 3 bases, J lost 1 base, and 10 bases lay in between. CDR3 size: 14 residues. CDR3 residues: CASSMAGVSYEQYF. Written as DNA, the CDR3 is TGTGCCAGTAGTATGGCCGGGGTTTCCTACGAGCAGTACTTC.

In nucleotides, the CDR3 is TGCAGTGCTGCTGCCGTCGCCGGGTCTGGAACTGAAGCTTTCTTT. As protein: CSAAAVAGSGTEAFF. The chain employs TRBV20-1 and TRBJ1-1; D not resolved. CDR1 and CDR2 from the germline V gene are DFQATT and SNEGSKA (reference sequence). V was shortened by 5 bases and J by 5 bases, with 21 bases between the two germline ends. The CDR3 covers 15 residues.

The rearrangement uses TRBV5-4 and TRBJ1-5; D not certain. This CDR3 is 14 amino acids long. Trimming left V 4 bases short and J 0 bases short, with 8 bases between. Per the germline V gene, CDR1 is SGHNT and CDR2 is YYREEE (reference sequence). The CDR3 bases are TGTGCCAGCAGCGCAGGAATTAGCAATCAGCCCCAGCATTTT. Translating gives CASSAGISNQPQHF.

The chain has TRBV5-5 and TRBJ2-5; 9 positions match TRBD1. Unmatched junction bases numbered 5, after V lost 3 bases and J lost 5 bases. The CDR3 is 14 amino acids. Germline V gene sequence: CDR1 SGHKS, CDR2 YYEKEE (reference sequence). The CDR3 DNA is TGTGCCAGCAGCTCACAGGGGGCCGGGGAGACCCAGTACTTC. Its translation is CASSSQGAGETQYF.

This clonotype was detected only a few times. The V and J genes are TRBV29-1 and TRBJ1-2; the match to TRBD1 covers 7 bases. Germline CDR1 SQVTM, CDR2 ANQGSEA. The CDR3 runs to 15 residues. With 7 bases clipped from V and 2 bases from J, the junction kept 13 bases outside the gene matches. The CDR3 spells CSDDDGQEINYGYTF. CDR3 nucleotides: TGCAGCGACGACGATGGACAGGAGATCAACTATGGCTACACCTTC.

This clonotype occurred a few times. The chain joins TRBV6-1 to TRBJ1-2; D is possibly TRBD1 (6 bases). Between the trimmed V and J ends, which lost 3 bases and 4 bases, there was a span of 9 bases. The CDR3 extends over 13 amino acids. Germline V gene data show CDR1 as MNHNS and CDR2 as SASEGT. CDR3 protein: CASSDHRVYGYTF. The CDR3 DNA follows: TGTGCCAGCAGTGATCACAGGGTCTATGGCTACACCTTC.

This clonotype has just a few counts. The chain recombines TRBV11-2 with TRBJ1-2; TRBD1 might be the D (6 bases). With 2 bases removed from V and 3 bases from J, the gap between germline ends came to 10 bases. The CDR3 covers 14 residues. Germline V gene lookup returns CDR1 SGHAT and CDR2 FQNNGV. CDR3 loop: CASSLRPGDYGYTF. The CDR3 nucleotides are TGTGCCAGCAGCTTACGGCCAGGGGACTATGGCTACACCTTC.

This clonotype appeared a single time. The rearrangement joins TRBV6-1 to TRBJ2-7; maybe TRBD1 (7 bases). Trimming cost V 7 bases and J 6 bases, with 13 bases left between them. CDR1 is MNHNS, CDR2 SASEGT, per germline. The CDR3 spans 12 residues. The CDR3 DNA follows: TGTGCCAGCACCGCCCAGGGGGGCGAGCAGTACTTC. This codes for CASTAQGGEQYF.

The V gene is TRBV18, the J gene TRBJ1-1; D not resolved. CDR1 and CDR2 from the germline V gene are KGHSH and LQKENI. The CDR3 has 16 amino acids. The ends were cut back, 2 bases at V and 5 bases at J, with 18 bases in the middle. CDR3 DNA sequence: TGTGCCAGCTCACCAGTCGCAAAGGCGGGGAAGACTGAAGCTTTCTTT. It is translated as CASSPVAKAGKTEAFF.